This TCR beta chain derives from a study of blood T cells in healthy people across ages. The study's findings and limits: There were more naive CD4+ cells and higher diversity in long-lived donors than in aged donors.

A J-beta primer mix and a sample-barcoded 5' primer were used in a second PCR of about 7 to 12 cycles. TCRdb called the 5' RACE reads again in MiXCR, with one record for every CDR3 protein. The table lists 910,000 or so distinct CDR3 sequences, roughly half of them singletons, with about 20% in the top ten. A word on this clonotype: No antigen is known for it.

The germline V gene has CDR1 MGHRA and CDR2 YSYEKL. With V trimmed by 0 bases and J by 2 bases, 6 bases remained unmatched. This CDR3 is 16 amino acids long. The TCR originated in a woman aged 60-75 years in good health. The V call is TRBV4-1, the J call TRBJ2-7; 8 positions match TRBD2. The source material was blood. The CDR3, as DNA: TGCGCCAGCAGCCAAGAGAAGCGGGAGACTACCTACGAGCAGTACTTC. Protein: CASSQEKRETTYEQYF.